These 5 T cell receptor beta chains originate from one sample sequenced in a study of blood T cell repertoires in COVID-19 (dated by TCRdb to the early 2020s). Library preparation used the immunoSEQ multiplex PCR assay. The clones in this table, taken by TCRdb from immuneACCESS, are in-frame only. Not every clone is retained; where verified, under half of the shortfall comes from an unresolved V gene, and the cause of the rest is unknown. The sample contains approximately 83,000 clones, 70% to 90% of them found a single time. The top ten clonotypes cover 7.3% of the sample. The sample comprised peripheral blood. All receptors come from a man in his 70s with acute or convalescent COVID-19.

The V call is TRBV15, the J call TRBJ2-7; a weak D match, TRBD1 (5 bases). Germline CDR1 is LNHNV and CDR2 is YYDKDF (reference sequence). The V end lost 0 bases, the J end lost 6 bases, and 18 bases lay between the germline ends. The CDR3 covers 16 residues. DNA of the CDR3: TGTGCCACCAGCAGAGATCTCAGGGCTTTAATGCCCGAGCAGTACTTC. This gives the protein CATSRDLRALMPEQYF.

The rearrangement links TRBV30 to TRBJ1-6, with 9 bases fitting TRBD1. The CDR3 extends over 16 amino acids. CDR1 and CDR2 (germline): GTSNPN, SVGIG (reference sequence). V shed 0 bases, J shed 7 bases, and the junction held 7 bases outside the gene matches. The DNA for the CDR3 is TGTGCCTGGAGTGTACCTTGGACAGGGGTAAATTCACCCCTCCACTTT. Translated, it gives CAWSVPWTGVNSPLHF.

The chain joins TRBV27 to TRBJ1-1, with D perhaps TRBD1 (5 bases). Germline-derived CDR1 and CDR2 are MNHEY and SMNVEV (reference sequence). The CDR3 has 13 residues. Trimming removed 5 bases at V and 7 bases at J, with 14 bases between. The CDR3 bases are TGTGCCAGCAGTGACAGATTGAGGTATGAAGCTTTCTTT. It encodes CASSDRLRYEAFF.

The chain couples TRBV7-2 to TRBJ1-6; no clear D gene. V was shortened by 2 bases and J by 9 bases, with 14 bases between the two germline ends. The length of the CDR3 is 15 residues. Looked up from germline, CDR1 is SGHTA and CDR2 is FQGNSA. CDR3 sequence reads: CASSLITGSGSPLHF. The DNA for the CDR3 is TGTGCCAGCAGCTTAATCACGGGATCGGGTTCACCCCTCCACTTT.

V usage is TRBV6-5 and J usage is TRBJ1-4; D call uncertain. The CDR3 covers 13 residues. The germline V and J ends were trimmed by 6 bases and 6 bases, with 11 bases remaining between them. CDR1 is MNHEY, CDR2 SVGAGI, per germline. CDR3 sequence (DNA): TGTGCCAGCAGGGCCGGGGTTGATGAAAAACTGTTTTTT. Residues: CASRAGVDEKLFF.